This TCR beta chain comes out of a study of cytomegalovirus exposure and HLA in healthy donors. Study-wide results and limits: It was confirmed in vitro that a few of the CMV-associated chains were specific for CMV antigens.

As to this clone: What it binds is not known.

Each of the donors was a healthy bone marrow donor. Primers for the PCR totalled 60 Vbeta and 13 Jbeta. Here immunoSEQ multiplex PCR was the method, and the copy in TCRdb shows in-frame clones only, minus some. The sample shows 180,000 or so clones, around 80% of them seen only once. From germline, CDR1 is MNHEY and CDR2 SVGAGI. CDR3 length: 14 residues. Trimming at V came to 2 bases and at J to 0 bases, leaving 0 bases not matched to a gene. The chain uses TRBV6-5 and TRBJ1-2; 7 bases line up with TRBD1. The TCR was taken from a woman younger than 45 in good health and CMV-seronegative. Sequencing was done on a sample of PBMCs. CDR3 sequence: CASSYGQANYGYTF. The DNA for the CDR3 is TGTGCCAGCAGTTACGGACAGGCTAACTATGGCTACACCTTC.